This T cell receptor (beta chain) was identified in a study of blood T cell repertoires in COVID-19. Study summary: COVID-19 samples from acute and convalescent phases originated in the United States, Italy and Spain. T cells, B-cell-depleted T cells, or PBMCs provided the cDNA or gDNA that served as material.

TCRdb keeps only in-frame clones here, not all; method: immunoSEQ multiplex PCR. The sample includes some 350,000 clones, roughly 86% of them seen just once. The germline V gene has CDR1 MDHEN and CDR2 SYDVKM. The germline V and J ends were trimmed by 5 bases and 8 bases, with 21 bases remaining between them. This CDR3 is 16 amino acids long. Participants were aged about 18 to 90 years, lived in under 30 US areas, and enrolled virtually. Recovery among Cohort 3 donors was established by two negative PCRs, clearance, or symptom resolution. This clonotype was obtained from a woman under 40 who had recovered from COVID-19. The sequenced sample was PBMCs or T cells enriched from blood (not recorded which). This rearrangement joins TRBV28 to TRBJ2-2; the D gene is possibly TRBD2 (6 bases). The CDR3 protein is CASSAPRGRRGGELFF. CDR3 sequence (DNA): TGTGCCAGCAGTGCCCCCCGAGGGAGGCGGGGAGGGGAGCTGTTTTTT.